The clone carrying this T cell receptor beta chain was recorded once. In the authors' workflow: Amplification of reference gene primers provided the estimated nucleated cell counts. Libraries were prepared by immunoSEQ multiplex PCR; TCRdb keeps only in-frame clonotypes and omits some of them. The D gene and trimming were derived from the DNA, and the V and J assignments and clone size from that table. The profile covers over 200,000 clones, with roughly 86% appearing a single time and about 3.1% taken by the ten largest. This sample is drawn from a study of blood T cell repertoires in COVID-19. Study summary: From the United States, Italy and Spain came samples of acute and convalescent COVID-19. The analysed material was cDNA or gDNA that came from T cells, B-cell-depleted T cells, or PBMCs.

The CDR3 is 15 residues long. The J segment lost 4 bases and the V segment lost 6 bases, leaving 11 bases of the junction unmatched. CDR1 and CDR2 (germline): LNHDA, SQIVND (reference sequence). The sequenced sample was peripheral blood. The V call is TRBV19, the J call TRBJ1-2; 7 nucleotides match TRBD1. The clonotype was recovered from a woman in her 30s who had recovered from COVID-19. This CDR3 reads CASSKQGFGGYGYTF. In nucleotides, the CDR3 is TGTGCCAGTAGCAAACAGGGGTTTGGAGGCTATGGCTACACCTTC.